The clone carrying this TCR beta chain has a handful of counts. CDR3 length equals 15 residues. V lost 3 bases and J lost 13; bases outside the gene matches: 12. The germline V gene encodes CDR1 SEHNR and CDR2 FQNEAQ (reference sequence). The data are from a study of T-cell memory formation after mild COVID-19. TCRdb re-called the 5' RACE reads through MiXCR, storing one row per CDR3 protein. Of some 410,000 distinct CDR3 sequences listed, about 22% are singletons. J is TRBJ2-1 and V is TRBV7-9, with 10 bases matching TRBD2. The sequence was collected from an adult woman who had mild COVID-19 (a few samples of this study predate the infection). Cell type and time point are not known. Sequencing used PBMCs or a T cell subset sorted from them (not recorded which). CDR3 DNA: TGTGCCAGCAGCTTTCTAGCGGGAGAACCCCCTAACCAGTTCTTC. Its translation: CASSFLAGEPPNQFF.